Here is one T cell receptor (beta chain) with its context. The data stem from a study of blood T cells in healthy people across ages. Germline V gene sequence: CDR1 DFQATT, CDR2 SNEGSKA (reference sequence). The CDR3 sequence is 18 residues long. J gave up 0 bases and V 0 bases, and 9 bases lay outside the gene matches. Combining a sample-barcoded 5' primer with a J-beta primer mix, a second PCR ran for 7 to 11 cycles. TCRdb recomputed calls from the 5' RACE reads with MiXCR, one row per CDR3 protein. The sample has roughly 500,000 distinct CDR3 sequences; roughly 29% are singletons. The receptor was isolated from a woman between 65 and 79 years old in good health. Sequencing was done on a sample of blood. This chain connects TRBV20-1 to TRBJ1-4; 8 nucleotides agree with TRBD1. CDR3 amino acids: CSARDWRTGTATNEKLFF. In DNA form, the CDR3 reads TGCAGTGCTAGAGATTGGCGGACAGGGACAGCAACTAATGAAAAACTGTTTTTT.